This T cell receptor beta chain was captured by sequencing in a study of T cells in Graves' hyperthyroidism and ophthalmopathy. This clonotype was found many times. What was amplified from RNA transcripts were TCR beta CDR3 regions. The HTBI primer set was used in a first-round RT-PCR of the TCR CDR3. Each CDR3 protein gets one entry after TCRdb re-called the multiplex PCR reads with MiXCR. The sample has roughly 300,000 distinct CDR3 sequences, approximately 22% seen once. Germline assignment: CDR1 DFQATT and CDR2 SNEGSKA (reference sequence). Trimming took off 2 bases at V and 6 bases at J, with 8 bases between the two ends. The CDR3 length is 11 residues.

This clonotype was obtained from a woman in her forties or fifties with Graves' hyperthyroidism. The sequencing input was blood. J is TRBJ2-7 and V is TRBV20-1; no firm D call. CDR3 sequence (DNA): TGCAGTGCTAGATACGATCTCGAGCAGTACTTC. The encoded protein is CSARYDLEQYF.